Shown below are 3 T cell receptor beta chains from a single sample sequenced in a study of control samples from healthy donors and cancer patients (TCRdb year 2020). Receptors were amplified or captured by the immunoSEQ multiplex PCR assay. As stored in TCRdb, this immuneACCESS dataset retains in-frame rearrangements with V and J assigned. A fraction of the clones does not appear; measured against another copy, unresolved V genes explain less than half of the discrepancy, and the remainder lacks a known reason. The sample table shows 130,000 or so clones, and under 95% are seen once. In total, the top ten clones hold roughly 14% of the sample. Source material: blood. These receptors were taken from a man in his forties in good health.

This clone is a singleton in its sample. The rearrangement links TRBV19 to TRBJ1-5; 7 bases match TRBD1. The trim removed 3 bases at V and 7 bases at J, leaving 9 bases unmatched. CDR1 is LNHDA, CDR2 SQIVND, per germline (reference sequence). The CDR3 loop spans 15 amino acids. As DNA, the CDR3 is TGTGCCAGTAGTATGGGCAGGGGGGGGGAACAGCCCCAGCATTTT. It specifies CASSMGRGGEQPQHF.

This sequence joins TRBV7-9 and TRBJ2-2; possible D gene TRBD1, 6 bases. The length of the CDR3 is 15 residues. Germline assignment: CDR1 SEHNR and CDR2 FQNEAQ (reference sequence). V was pared by 5 bases and J by 5 bases, with 15 bases between. As DNA, the CDR3 is TGTGCCAGCAGCCAAGCGGACAGTTGGACCGGGGAGCTGTTTTTT. Protein sequence: CASSQADSWTGELFF.

This clone was observed a single time. The rearrangement uses TRBV7-2 and TRBJ1-5, with a tentative D call TRBD1 (5 bases). This CDR3 contains 15 residues. CDR1 is SGHTA, CDR2 FQGNSA, per germline. Deletions cut 1 base from V and 5 bases from J, with 12 bases between. The CDR3 DNA reads as TGTGCCAGCAGCTTAGGACGGGGGTTAGATCAGCCCCAGCATTTT. Translation: CASSLGRGLDQPQHF.